Listed below are T cell receptor beta chains from one sample, sequenced in a study of radiotherapy plus CTLA-4 blockade in lung cancer. Profiled with immunoSEQ multiplex PCR; TCRdb holds only in-frame clones, not every one. Altogether some 98,000 clones are present, 75% to 90% being singletons, with the ten largest covering about 3.5%. This sample comprised peripheral blood, obtained from a patient treated with radiotherapy plus ipilimumab. The source is a human donor with non-small cell lung cancer who had a partial response to radiotherapy plus ipilimumab. CDR3s include the opening cysteine and the closing phenylalanine or tryptophan. A D gene is named only where the DNA matches it firmly. Clone sizes are given selectively: once, few, many, or a class where the clone is expanded.

.,TRBJ1-4,TRBV29-1,.,14,CSVGRLEPNEKLFF,TGCAGCGTTGGCCGACTCGAACCTAATGAAAAACTGTTTTTT
TRBD1,TRBJ1-4,TRBV7-9,.,14,CASRRQGAREKLFF,TGTGCCAGCAGGCGACAGGGGGCACGTGAAAAACTGTTTTTT
.,TRBJ2-7,TRBV20-1,.,11,CSVPRQYEQYF,TGCAGTGTTCCGAGGCAGTACGAGCAGTACTTC
.,TRBJ2-1,TRBV18,.,13,CASSPRDNHEQFF,TGTGCCAGCTCACCGAGGGACAACCACGAGCAGTTCTTC
.,TRBJ1-1,TRBV5-1,.,14,CASSLDRMNTEAFF,TGCGCCAGCAGCTTGGACAGGATGAACACTGAAGCTTTCTTT
.,TRBJ2-5,TRBV7-9,.,15,CASSLAGAIQETQYF,TGTGCCAGCAGCTTGGCAGGGGCCATTCAAGAGACCCAGTACTTC
.,TRBJ1-1,TRBV18,.,16,CASSLQGFSVNTEAFF,TGTGCCAGCTCACTGCAGGGGTTTTCAGTGAACACTGAAGCTTTCTTT
TRBD1,TRBJ1-1,TRBV5-1,.,15,CASSPVGGVRTEAFF,TGCGCCAGCAGCCCCGTAGGGGGCGTGCGGACTGAAGCTTTCTTT
.,TRBJ1-1,TRBV28,.,11,CASRGRAEAFF,TGTGCCAGCAGGGGGAGGGCTGAAGCTTTCTTT
TRBD2,TRBJ2-1,TRBV9,.,16,CASSVGGSGSYNEQFF,TGTGCCAGCAGCGTAGGCGGGAGCGGGAGTTACAATGAGCAGTTCTTC
.,TRBJ1-1,TRBV2,.,15,CASGGQGYVYTEAFF,TGTGCCAGCGGCGGGCAGGGGTACGTTTACACTGAAGCTTTCTTT
.,TRBJ1-2,TRBV6-5,few,12,CASSYPGGGYTF,TGTGCCAGCAGTTACCCCGGGGGTGGCTACACCTTC
TRBD2,TRBJ2-7,TRBV5-4,.,15,CASSNRPSGSYEQYF,TGTGCCAGCAGCAACCGTCCTAGCGGGAGTTACGAGCAGTACTTC
TRBD2,TRBJ2-5,TRBV5-4,few,13,CASSTSGGETQYF,TGTGCCAGCTCGACTAGCGGGGGGGAGACCCAGTACTTC
.,TRBJ2-2,TRBV28,.,15,CASSLAEGNTGELFF,TGTGCCAGCAGTTTGGCGGAGGGTAACACCGGGGAGCTGTTTTTT
.,TRBJ1-2,TRBV19,.,14,CASSIVGGGYGYTF,TGTGCCAGTAGTATAGTTGGGGGCGGCTATGGCTACACCTTC
TRBD2,TRBJ2-1,TRBV28,.,17,CASTLGGTSGSWNEQFF,TGTGCCAGCACCCTTGGGGGGACTAGCGGGAGTTGGAATGAGCAGTTCTTC
TRBD1,TRBJ2-3,TRBV29-1,.,14,CSVGGQGGTDTQYF,TGCAGCGTTGGGGGACAGGGGGGGACAGATACGCAGTATTTT
.,TRBJ1-5,TRBV29-1,.,13,CSVADTLNQPQHF,TGCAGCGTTGCCGACACCCTCAATCAGCCCCAGCATTTT
.,TRBJ2-7,TRBV2,.,14,CASSDQGSSYEQYF,TGTGCCAGCAGTGACCAGGGAAGCTCCTACGAGCAGTACTTC
TRBD2,TRBJ2-1,TRBV7-9,.,19,CASSLASGSSLSSYNEQFF,TGTGCCAGCAGCTTAGCTAGCGGGAGCTCCCTAAGCTCCTACAATGAGCAGTTCTTC
.,TRBJ2-7,TRBV6-5,.,15,CASSFLSTVTYEQYF,TGTGCCAGCAGTTTTCTTTCCACTGTAACCTACGAGCAGTACTTC
.,TRBJ2-7,TRBV7-2,medium-sized,14,CASSSFNTYYEQYF,TGTGCCAGCAGCTCCTTTAATACATACTACGAGCAGTACTTC
TRBD2,TRBJ2-3,TRBV5-1,.,15,CASSLGGGFTDTQYF,TGCGCCAGCAGCTTGGGCGGGGGTTTCACAGATACGCAGTATTTT
.,TRBJ1-1,TRBV11-2,.,17,CASSLRILGTSNTEAFF,TGTGCCAGCAGCTTACGAATCCTCGGGACATCTAACACTGAAGCTTTCTTT
.,TRBJ2-3,TRBV7-2,.,14,CASSVLTSTDTQYF,TGTGCCAGCAGTGTGCTCACAAGCACAGATACGCAGTATTTT
.,TRBJ2-3,TRBV28,once,15,CASSTTRSGTDTQYF,TGTGCCAGCAGTACGACTAGATCAGGGACAGATACGCAGTATTTT